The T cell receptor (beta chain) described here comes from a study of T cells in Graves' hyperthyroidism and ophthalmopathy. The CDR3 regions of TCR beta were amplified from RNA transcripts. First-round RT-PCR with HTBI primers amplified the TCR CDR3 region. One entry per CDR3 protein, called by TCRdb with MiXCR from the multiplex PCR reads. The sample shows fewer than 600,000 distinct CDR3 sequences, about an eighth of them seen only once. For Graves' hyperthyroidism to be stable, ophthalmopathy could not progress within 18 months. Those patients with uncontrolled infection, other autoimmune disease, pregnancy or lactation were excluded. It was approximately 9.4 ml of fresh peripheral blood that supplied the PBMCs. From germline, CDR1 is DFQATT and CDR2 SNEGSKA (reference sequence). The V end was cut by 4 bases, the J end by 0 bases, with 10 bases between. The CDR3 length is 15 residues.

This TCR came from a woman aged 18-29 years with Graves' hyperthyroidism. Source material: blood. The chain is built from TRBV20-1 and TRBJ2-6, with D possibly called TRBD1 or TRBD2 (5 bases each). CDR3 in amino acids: CSATGPNSGANVLTF. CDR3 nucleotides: TGCAGTGCTACGGGACCGAACTCTGGGGCCAACGTCCTGACTTTC.